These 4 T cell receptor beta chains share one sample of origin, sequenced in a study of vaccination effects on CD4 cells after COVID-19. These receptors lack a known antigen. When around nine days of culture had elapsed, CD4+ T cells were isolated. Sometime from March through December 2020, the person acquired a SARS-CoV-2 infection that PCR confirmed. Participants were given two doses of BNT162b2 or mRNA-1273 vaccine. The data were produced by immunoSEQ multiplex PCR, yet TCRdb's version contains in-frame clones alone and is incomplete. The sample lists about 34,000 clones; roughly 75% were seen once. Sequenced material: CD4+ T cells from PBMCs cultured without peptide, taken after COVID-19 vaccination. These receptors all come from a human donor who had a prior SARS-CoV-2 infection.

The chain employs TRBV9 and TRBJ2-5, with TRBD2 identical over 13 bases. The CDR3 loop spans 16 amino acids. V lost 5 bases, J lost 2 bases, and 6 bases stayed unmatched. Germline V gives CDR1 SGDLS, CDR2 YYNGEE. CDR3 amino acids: CASRYWTSGGQETQYF. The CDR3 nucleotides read TGTGCCAGCAGATACTGGACTAGCGGGGGACAAGAGACCCAGTACTTC. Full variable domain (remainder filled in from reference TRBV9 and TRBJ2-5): DSGVTQTPKHLITATGQRVTLRCSPRSGDLSVYWYQQSLDQGLQFLIQYYNGEERAKGNILERFSAQQFPDLHSELNLSSLELGDSALYFCASRYWTSGGQETQYFGPGTRLLVL.

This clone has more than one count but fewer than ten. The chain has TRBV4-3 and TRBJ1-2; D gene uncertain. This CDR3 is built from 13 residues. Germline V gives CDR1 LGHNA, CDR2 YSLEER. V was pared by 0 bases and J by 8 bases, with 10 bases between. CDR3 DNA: TGCGCCAGCAGCCAAGATCGGGTGAGAGGCTACACCTTC. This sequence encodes CASSQDRVRGYTF.

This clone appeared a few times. The CDR3 region is CASSLTQRDLLFF. The DNA of the CDR3 is TGTGCCAGCAGCTTAACCCAACGGGACTTGCTGTTTTTT. The V call is TRBV7-3, the J call TRBJ2-2; perhaps TRBD2 as D (6 bases). This CDR3 spans 13 amino acids. The V end lost 0 bases, the J end lost 13 bases, and 12 bases lay between the germline ends. The V gene's germline CDR1 is SGHTA and CDR2 FQGTGA.

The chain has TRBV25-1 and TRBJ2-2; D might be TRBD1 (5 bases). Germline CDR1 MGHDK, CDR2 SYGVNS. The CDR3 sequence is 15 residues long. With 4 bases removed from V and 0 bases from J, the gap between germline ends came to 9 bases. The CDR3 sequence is CASSARTTNTGELFF. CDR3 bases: TGTGCCAGCAGTGCCCGGACAACGAACACCGGGGAGCTGTTTTTT.